What follows is one TCR beta chain and its context. Its antigen remains undetermined. Base quality data are lacking; no much larger clone is found one base away. To sequence the TCRbeta CDR3 region, genomic DNA was isolated from the sorted cells. The immunoSEQ Assay was used to sequence the TCRbeta CDR3 regions. TCRdb retrieved this table from immuneACCESS and kept in-frame rearrangements only. Not all clones are present; in checked studies, unresolved V genes account for under half, and no reason is known for the remainder. Recorded for this sample are approximately 110,000 clones; around 93% of them occurred a single time. The ten largest clones take up approximately 0.81% of the sample. Patients with autoimmune disease history or receiving systemic immunosuppression were excluded from the trial. Peripheral blood for TCR sequencing was collected from all dose cohorts at baseline, on cycle 4 day 1, and on cycle 7 day 1. Samples came from an open-label, multicenter, first-in-human phase I dose-escalation trial of ivuxolimab. Adults with locally advanced or metastatic head and neck squamous cell, hepatocellular, melanoma or renal cell carcinoma were enrolled in the trial. Before TCR sequencing, CD4+ T cells and CD8+ T cells from peripheral blood were sorted into separate populations.

This sample was included in a study of OX40 agonist ivuxolimab in advanced cancers. Context from the whole study: The costimulatory receptor OX40 (CD134) was targeted by ivuxolimab, a fully human IgG2 agonistic monoclonal antibody. Intravenous ivuxolimab was administered to patients every 2 weeks at six dose levels: 0.01, 0.1, 0.3, 1.5, 3 and 10 mg/kg. Of the 50 to 55 patients in dose escalation, 19 had hepatocellular carcinoma, about 15 had melanoma, 9 had renal cell carcinoma and 9 had head and neck cancer. In the dose-escalation cohort, around four fifths of patients were male, and the mean age was approximately 60 years, with a range of about 20 to 90. Prior anti-PD-1, anti-PD-L1 or anti-CTLA-4 therapy was permitted, and 40% to 50% of dose-escalation patients had received checkpoint inhibitors. Partial responses occurred in three dose-escalation patients: two with cutaneous melanoma and one with hepatocellular carcinoma. Peripheral TCRbeta sequencing was intended to test whether TCR sequence diversity was altered and clonal T-cell expansion was caused by ivuxolimab. The paper reports the monotherapy dose-escalation portion (N of about 54 patients) of the phase I ivuxolimab trial.

V is cut by 6 bases and J by 0 bases, and the space between the germline ends is 15 bases. CDR3 length: 16 amino acids, cysteine to phenylalanine. Only CDR3 DNA is held: 48 bases, read in frame from base 1. CDR1 MDHEN and CDR2 SYDVKM are derived from the germline V gene. General findings and caveats noted by the study authors: Antigen specificity was not determined for the clonally expanded peripheral T cells. After ivuxolimab, more expanded clones were found on average in CD8+ T cells than in CD4+ T cells. In partial responders in the 0.1-3.0 mg/kg groups, normalized peripheral clonal expansion was found to be among the lowest, especially among CD8+ T cells. Low levels of normalized T-cell clonal expansion were also seen in some patients who did not respond. Clonal expansion of both CD4+ and CD8+ blood T cells was observed from baseline to week 6 at doses 0.1 to 3.0 mg/kg.

Sequencing used CD4+ or CD8+ T cells sorted from blood, obtained in a trial of the OX40 agonist ivuxolimab. The TCR was taken from an adult with an advanced solid tumor such as melanoma, head and neck, liver or kidney cancer. The rearrangement combines TRBV28 with TRBJ1-3; confidence is insufficient to name the D gene. The CDR3 loop reads CASSTQRARSGNTIYF. The nucleotide sequence reads TGTGCCAGCAGCACACAAAGAGCCCGCTCTGGAAACACCATATATTTT.